This T cell receptor (beta chain) was captured by sequencing in a study of blood T cell repertoires in COVID-19. On the study more broadly: COVID-19 samples collected from the United States, Italy and Spain covered acute and convalescent phases.

The CDR3 is 16 amino acids. Trimming cost V 1 base and J 3 bases, with 15 bases left between them. The germline CDR1 and CDR2 sequences are LNHDA and SQIVND (reference sequence). Per the original methods: Amplified reference gene primers provided the basis for estimating nucleated cell counts. Profiled with immunoSEQ multiplex PCR; TCRdb holds only in-frame clones, not every one. The V and J calls and clone size are taken from that table; D and trimming were inferred from the DNA. The sample records about 150,000 clones, over 65% being singletons. The chain links TRBV19 to TRBJ1-2; tentatively, D is TRBD1 (6 bases). The sequenced sample consisted of peripheral blood. This clonotype originated in a man of 80 years or more with acute or convalescent COVID-19. The CDR3 protein is CASSIGGGALYYGYTF. The CDR3 DNA sequence: TGTGCCAGTAGTATAGGAGGGGGGGCCCTTTACTATGGCTACACCTTC.